The present T cell receptor beta chain was sequenced within a study of blood T cell repertoires in COVID-19. The overall study: PBMCs, B-cell-depleted T cells, or T cells provided the cDNA or gDNA that made up the material.

Assay used: immunoSEQ multiplex PCR; TCRdb lists only in-frame clones, some missing. The sample has 6,200 or so clones, roughly 81% seen once. CDR1 is LGHDT and CDR2 is YNNKEL in the germline V gene (reference sequence). This CDR3 comprises 15 residues. Trimming at V came to 3 bases and at J to 7 bases, leaving 5 bases not matched to a gene. This receptor was identified in a man aged 60 to 75 with acute or convalescent COVID-19. The sample consisted of peripheral blood. This chain uses TRBV3-1 (or the pseudogene TRBV3-2) with TRBJ2-2, with 10 nucleotides matching TRBD1. The CDR3 loop is CASSQRQGAGGELFF. In nucleotides, the CDR3 is TGTGCCAGCAGCCAGAGACAGGGGGCGGGCGGGGAGCTGTTTTTT.